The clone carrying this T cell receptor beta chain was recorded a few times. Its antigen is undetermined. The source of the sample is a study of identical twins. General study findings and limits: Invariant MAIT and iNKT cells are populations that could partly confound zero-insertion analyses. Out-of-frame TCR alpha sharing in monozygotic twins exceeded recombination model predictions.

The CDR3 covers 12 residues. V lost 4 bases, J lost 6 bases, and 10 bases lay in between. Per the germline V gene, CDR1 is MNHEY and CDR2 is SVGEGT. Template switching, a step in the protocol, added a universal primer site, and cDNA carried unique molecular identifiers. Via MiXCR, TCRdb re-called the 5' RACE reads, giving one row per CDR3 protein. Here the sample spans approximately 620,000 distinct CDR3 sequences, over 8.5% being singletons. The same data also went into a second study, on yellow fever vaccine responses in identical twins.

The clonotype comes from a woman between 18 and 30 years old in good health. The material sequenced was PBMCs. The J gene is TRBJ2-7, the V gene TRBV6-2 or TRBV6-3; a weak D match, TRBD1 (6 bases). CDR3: CASSLDRTEQYF. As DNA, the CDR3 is TGTGCCAGCAGTTTGGACAGAACCGAGCAGTACTTC.